This paragraph reports one T cell receptor (beta chain). Its antigen target is currently unknown. There are no base qualities to consult, and no much larger clone falls within one base. The sample is drawn from a study of shared T cell receptors in the human thymus (dated by TCRdb to the early 2020s). About the full investigation: The study examined how self-reactive, shared T-cell receptor alpha chains are generated in the human thymus.

The method behind the library was the immunoSEQ multiplex PCR assay. TCRdb obtained this table from immuneACCESS and retained in-frame rearrangements with V and J assigned. These tables miss some clones; where compared with another copy, unresolved V genes account for less than half of the shortfall, and the remainder is unexplained. The sample table records hundreds of thousands of clones; just under 95% of these occur just once. Clones ranked in the top ten supply roughly 0.02% of the sample. For CDR1 and CDR2, the germline V gene lists MNHEY and SVGAGI. The CDR3 holds 13 amino acids from the cysteine to the phenylalanine. Only the CDR3 region is kept as DNA, spanning 39 bases read in frame from base 1. Here V drops 4 bases and J drops 2 bases, and the junction holds 2 bases not matched to any gene.

The sample consisted of thymocytes. In this chain, TRBV6-5 is recombined with TRBJ2-7; TRBD1 fits 7 bases in the junction. The receptor comes from a human donor. The sequenced DNA is TGTGCCAGCAGTTGGGACAGCACCTACGAGCAGTACTTC. Its protein product is CASSWDSTYEQYF.